The rows below give T cell receptor beta chains drawn from one sample of a study of human T cells and chemical hapten exposure. TCRdb passed the RACE reads through MiXCR, listing each CDR3 protein once. This sample has around 75,000 distinct CDR3 sequences, with roughly 12% found just once. The sequenced sample was whole blood, obtained in connection with sensitization to the hapten diphenylcyclopropenone (DPC). These receptors originate from a woman aged 60 to 75 with alopecia areata. Some clones in this sample may be carry-over from other donors' samples. CDR3s include the opening cysteine and the closing phenylalanine or tryptophan. A D gene is named only where the DNA matches it firmly. Clone size, where shown, is once, few, many, or a class for clones that have expanded.

V	size	D	J	DNA	CDR3
TRBV18	many	NA	TRBJ2-3	TGTGCCAGCTCGCCAGGCGCGCGCACAGATACGCAGTATTTT	CASSPGARTDTQYF
TRBV10-3	many	NA	TRBJ2-1	TGTGCCATCAGCAACCACCCGAATGAGCAGTTCTTC	CAISNHPNEQFF
TRBV20-1	NA	NA	TRBJ1-5	TGCAGTGCTACCGCTGAAAGCAATCAGCCCCAGCATTTT	CSATAESNQPQHF
TRBV18	few	TRBD1	TRBJ2-3	TGTGCCAGCTCACCGGACAGGGGGCGGAGCACAGATACGCAGTATTTT	CASSPDRGRSTDTQYF
TRBV7-9	few	NA	TRBJ1-1	TGTGCCAGCAAGCCTCCGGGACCCCAAAGTGGCACTGAAGCTTTCTTT	CASKPPGPQSGTEAFF
TRBV5-1	many	NA	TRBJ2-4	TGCGCCTCCTCCGAGTGGAGCGTAGGCAAAAACATTCAGTACTTC	CASSEWSVGKNIQYF
TRBV12-3/TRBV12-4	many	NA	TRBJ1-1	TGTGCCAGCAACAACAGGGTATTAGCTTTCTTT	CASNNRVLAFF
TRBV27	many	NA	TRBJ2-1	TGTGCCAGCATCGGTGGGACCTACAATGAGCAGTTCTTC	CASIGGTYNEQFF
TRBV3-1	NA	TRBD1	TRBJ1-4	TGTGCCAGCAGTCAGAGGACAGGGGATGAAAAACTGTTTTTT	CASSQRTGDEKLFF
TRBV14	few	NA	TRBJ2-7	TGTGCCAGCAGCCAAGAAGGGGTCGAGCAGTACTTC	CASSQEGVEQYF
TRBV7-2	many	TRBD2	TRBJ2-3	TGTGCCAGCAGCTTAGTAGCGGGGCATAGCACAGATACGCAGTATTTT	CASSLVAGHSTDTQYF
TRBV29-1	few	NA	TRBJ1-1	TGCAGCGTTGAAGGTACAGCGATGAACACTGAAGCTTTCTTT	CSVEGTAMNTEAFF
TRBV20-1	many	NA	TRBJ2-7	TGCAGTGCTAGTAAATCCAACTACGAGCAGTACTTC	CSASKSNYEQYF
TRBV30	many	NA	TRBJ1-1	TGTGCCTGGAGTGTAAGAGGGAGCACTGAAGCTTTCTTT	CAWSVRGSTEAFF
TRBV4-1	NA	NA	TRBJ2-7	TGCGCCAGCAGCCAATTTACGGACATCGCTTCCTACGAGCAGTACTTC	CASSQFTDIASYEQYF
TRBV29-1	few	NA	TRBJ1-1	TGCAGCGTAATGAACACTGAAGCTTTCTTT	CSVMNTEAFF
TRBV7-6	many	TRBD1	TRBJ1-1	TGTGCCAGCAGCTTTGGACAGGGGCGAGCTGAAGCTTTCTTT	CASSFGQGRAEAFF
TRBV30	NA	NA	TRBJ1-1	TGTGCCTGGAGTGTAGTGGGCGATATGAACACTGAAGCTTTCTTT	CAWSVVGDMNTEAFF
TRBV6-1	many	NA	TRBJ1-1	TGTGCCAGCAGTTTAGGACCGAACACTGAAGCTTTCTTT	CASSLGPNTEAFF
TRBV27	few	NA	TRBJ1-4	TGTGCCAGCAGCCAGAGAGCCACAGGGAGAGGACTTTGGGCAACTAATGAAAAACTGTTTTTT	CASSQRATGRGLWATNEKLFF
TRBV11-3	few	TRBD2	TRBJ2-1	TGTGCCAGCAGCCCCCGGGGGGACAATGAGCAGTTCTTC	CASSPRGDNEQFF
TRBV7-9	many	TRBD1	TRBJ1-5	TGTGCCAGCAGCCAGACAGGGACGGATCAGCCCCAGCATTTT	CASSQTGTDQPQHF
TRBV5-6	NA	NA	TRBJ1-1	TGTGCCAGCAGCTCCCAGGGGTCGTACACTGAAGCTTTCTTT	CASSSQGSYTEAFF
TRBV7-6	many	TRBD1	TRBJ2-7	TGTGCCAGCAGCTATCGACAGGGGGACGGCGAGCAGTACTTC	CASSYRQGDGEQYF
TRBV3-1	NA	NA	TRBJ2-1	TGTGCCAGCAGCCAGGAATTCCCTAATGAGCAGTTCTTC	CASSQEFPNEQFF
TRBV29-1	many	NA	TRBJ2-1	TGCAGCGTTGAACGATCTCTGGGAAATGAGCAGTTCTTC	CSVERSLGNEQFF
TRBV7-3	few	TRBD2	TRBJ2-3	TGTGCCAGCAGCTTATCGGGACTAGCTGGGACAGATACGCAGTATTTT	CASSLSGLAGTDTQYF
TRBV7-8	few	NA	TRBJ1-4	TGTGCCAGCAGCTTAGCGCGGGGGCAGGAAAAACTGTTTTTT	CASSLARGQEKLFF
TRBV2	NA	TRBD1	TRBJ1-2	TGTGCCAGCAGTCCGGACAGGGGTGGTAACTATGGCTACACCTTC	CASSPDRGGNYGYTF